The 10 T cell receptor beta chains presented below share a single source sample, sequenced in a study of T cells in localized non-small cell lung cancer (dated by TCRdb to 2020 to 2021). The method behind the library was the immunoSEQ multiplex PCR assay. TCRdb obtained this table from immuneACCESS and retained in-frame rearrangements with V and J assigned. These tables miss some clones; where compared with another copy, unresolved V genes account for less than half of the shortfall, and the remainder is unexplained. Recorded for this sample are about 52,000 clones; approximately 86% of them occurred a single time. Roughly a sixth of the sample rests with the top ten. The input for sequencing was PBMCs, taken before any cancer treatment. Receptor source: a female donor with stage II lung adenocarcinoma.

The rearrangement joins TRBV25-1 to TRBJ1-5; the D gene is possibly TRBD1 (6 bases). Germline V gene data show CDR1 as MGHDK and CDR2 as SYGVNS. This CDR3 has 14 residues. V lost 3 bases and J lost 7, with 13 bases in between. This CDR3 is CASSDPGDRQPQHF. As DNA, the CDR3 is TGTGCCAGCAGTGATCCAGGGGATCGGCAGCCCCAGCATTTT.

In this sample, this clone turned up a few times. The chain carries TRBV30 and TRBJ1-5; 9 bases fit TRBD1. J was trimmed by 2 bases and V by 3 bases; bases with no gene match: 2. This CDR3 contains 14 residues. In germline, CDR1 is GTSNPN, CDR2 SVGIG (reference sequence). CDR3 nucleotide sequence: TGTGCCTGGAGGGGGGACAGGGGCAATCAGCCCCAGCATTTT. Translated, it gives CAWRGDRGNQPQHF.

This chain uses TRBV2 with TRBJ1-2, with D perhaps TRBD1 (6 bases). V was shortened by 5 bases and J by 5 bases, with 9 bases between the two germline ends. The CDR3 spans 12 residues. Germline V gene lookup returns CDR1 SNHLY and CDR2 FYNNEI. The CDR3 DNA is TGTGCCAGCAGTTACAGGGAATATGGCTACACCTTC. It yields the protein CASSYREYGYTF. The full variable domain, its missing parts supplied by reference TRBV2 and TRBJ1-2, is EPEVTQTPSHQVTQMGQEVILRCVPISNHLYFYWYRQILGQKVEFLVSFYNNEISEKSEIFDDQFSVERPDGSNFTLKIRSTKLEDSAMYFCASSYREYGYTFGSGTRLTVV.

This clone was seen a handful of times. CDR3 nucleotides: TGTGCCAGCTCACCTTCCCTCACCCAGACTAATGAAAAACTGTTTTTT. Translating gives CASSPSLTQTNEKLFF. This chain links TRBV18 with TRBJ1-4; D call uncertain. The germline gives CDR1 KGHSH, CDR2 LQKENI. The CDR3 is 16 residues long. The germline V and J ends were trimmed by 3 bases and 2 bases, with 13 bases remaining between them.

This chain links TRBV29-1 with TRBJ2-3; 9 nucleotides agree with TRBD2. This CDR3 is built from 12 residues. Germline trimming cut 8 bases from V and 6 bases from J; bases unmatched to any gene: 6. The germline CDR1 and CDR2 sequences are SQVTM and ANQGSEA. CDR3 residues: CSSQRGVDTQYF. The CDR3 DNA sequence: TGCAGCTCTCAGCGGGGGGTGGATACGCAGTATTTT.

This sequence joins TRBV19 and TRBJ2-7; 7 bases match TRBD2. Germline loops: CDR1 LNHDA, CDR2 SQIVND (reference sequence). CDR3 length equals 14 residues. Germline trimming cut 5 bases from V and 6 bases from J; bases unmatched to any gene: 10. This chain's CDR3 is CASSLPGGTFEQYF. Here the CDR3 DNA reads TGTGCCAGTAGTTTGCCGGGGGGTACCTTCGAGCAGTACTTC. Full variable domain (remainder filled in from reference TRBV19 and TRBJ2-7): DGGITQSPKYLFRKEGQNVTLSCEQNLNHDAMYWYRQDPGQGLRLIYYSQIVNDFQKGDIAEGYSVSREKKESFPLTVTSAQKNPTAFYLCASSLPGGTFEQYFGPGTRLTVT.

The chain employs TRBV19 and TRBJ1-6, with no clear D. Germline V gives CDR1 LNHDA, CDR2 SQIVND (reference sequence). The ends were cut back, 8 bases at V and 8 bases at J, with 13 bases in the middle. There are 13 residues in the CDR3. CDR3 loop: CASGPQRDSPLHF. DNA for the CDR3: TGTGCCAGTGGGCCCCAGAGGGATTCACCCCTCCACTTT.

The chain has TRBV7-6 and TRBJ1-1, with a tentative D call TRBD1 (5 bases). The CDR3 runs to 12 residues. Between the trimmed V and J ends, which lost 3 bases and 8 bases, there was a span of 10 bases. Per the germline V gene, CDR1 is SGHVS and CDR2 is FNYEAQ. The CDR3 loop is CASSFLAGEAFF. The CDR3 DNA sequence: TGTGCCAGCAGCTTTCTGGCAGGGGAAGCTTTCTTT.

The J gene is TRBJ1-3, the V gene TRBV7-2; a weak D match, TRBD1 (5 bases). The CDR3 is 14 amino acids. Trimming took off 1 base at V and 4 bases at J, with 8 bases between the two ends. Germline V gives CDR1 SGHTA, CDR2 FQGNSA. CDR3 bases: TGTGCCAGCAGCTTAGATTGGGGCGGAAACACCATATATTTT. This codes for CASSLDWGGNTIYF.

The rearrangement uses TRBV4-1 and TRBJ1-5, with TRBD1 as a possible D gene (5 bases). Germline CDR1 MGHRA, CDR2 YSYEKL. The CDR3 has 15 residues. V lost 3 bases to trimming and J lost 3 bases, with 12 bases between them. The CDR3 DNA reads TGCGCCAGCAGCCAGGAGGACATTCCCAATCAGCCCCAGCATTTT. It yields the protein CASSQEDIPNQPQHF.